This TCR beta chain was sequenced in a study of T cell repertoires in ileal Crohn's disease. The CDR3 totals 13 residues. Per the germline V gene, CDR1 is SGHNT and CDR2 is YENEEA. Trimming shortened V by 3 bases and J by 8 bases, and 11 bases separated the two germline ends. Here immunoSEQ multiplex PCR was the method, and the copy in TCRdb shows in-frame clones only, minus some. The sample holds about 7,200 clones, 84% seen once. The source material was ileal tissue. The chain links TRBV11-3 to TRBJ2-1; D is uncertain. The TCR was taken from an adult with Crohn's disease. Here the CDR3 reads CASSFPSLDEQFF. The CDR3 region has the DNA TGTGCCAGCAGCTTCCCTAGTTTGGATGAGCAGTTCTTC.